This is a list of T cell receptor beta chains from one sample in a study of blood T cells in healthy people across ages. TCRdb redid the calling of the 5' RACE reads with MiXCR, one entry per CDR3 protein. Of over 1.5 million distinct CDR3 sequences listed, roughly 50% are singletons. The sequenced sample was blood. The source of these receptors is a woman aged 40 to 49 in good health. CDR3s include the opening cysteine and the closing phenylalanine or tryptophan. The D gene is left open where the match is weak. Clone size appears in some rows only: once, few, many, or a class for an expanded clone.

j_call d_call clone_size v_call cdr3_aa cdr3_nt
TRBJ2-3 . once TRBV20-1 CSASGGESTDTQYF TGCAGTGCCTCCGGAGGGGAGAGCACAGATACGCAGTATTTT
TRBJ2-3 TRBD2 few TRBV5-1 CASSSGLAVPDTQYF TGCGCCAGCAGCTCTGGACTAGCGGTCCCAGATACGCAGTATTTT
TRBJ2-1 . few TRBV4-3 CASAEATQTYNEQFF TGCGCCAGCGCCGAGGCGACCCAAACCTACAATGAGCAGTTCTTC
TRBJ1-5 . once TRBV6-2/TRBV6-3 CASSYRESVQHF TGTGCCAGCAGTTACAGGGAATCGGTCCAGCATTTT
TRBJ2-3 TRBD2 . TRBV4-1 CASSQDGGGGATRTQYF TGCGCCAGCAGCCAAGATGGTGGCGGGGGGGCCACGCGGACGCAGTATTTT
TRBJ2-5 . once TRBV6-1 CASSGMPPSETQYF TGTGCCAGCAGTGGTATGCCACCTTCGGAGACCCAGTACTTC
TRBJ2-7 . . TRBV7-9 CASSLTRDRYEQYF TGTGCCAGCAGCTTGACGAGGGATCGTTACGAGCAGTACTTC
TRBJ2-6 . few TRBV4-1 CASSQEDPRGSGVGANVLTF TGCGCCAGCAGCCAAGAGGACCCGCGGGGCTCTGGTGTCGGGGCCAACGTCCTGACTTTC
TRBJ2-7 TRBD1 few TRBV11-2 CASSLGIRDRGNEQYF TGTGCCAGCAGCTTAGGGATACGGGACAGGGGCAATGAGCAGTACTTC
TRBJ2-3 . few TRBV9 CASSVGRLAYWDTQYF TGTGCCAGCAGCGTAGGGCGGCTAGCATATTGGGATACGCAGTATTTT
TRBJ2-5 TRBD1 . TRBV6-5 CASSYSHPGTGRETQYF TGTGCCAGCAGTTACTCGCATCCCGGGACAGGGAGAGAGACCCAGTACTTC
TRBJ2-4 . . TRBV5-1 CASSHREAKNIQYF TGCGCCAGCAGCCACAGGGAAGCCAAAAACATTCAGTACTTC
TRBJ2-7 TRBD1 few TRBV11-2 CASKTTGEPYEQYF TGTGCCAGCAAGACGACAGGGGAGCCTTACGAGCAGTACTTC
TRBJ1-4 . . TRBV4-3 CTSSQEKVAGTNEKLFF TGCACCAGCAGCCAAGAGAAAGTCGCGGGGACTAATGAAAAACTGTTTTTT
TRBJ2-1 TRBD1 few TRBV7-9 CASSSQPGTGQIFEDNEQFF TGTGCCAGCAGCTCCCAACCCGGGACAGGGCAAATATTTGAGGACAATGAGCAGTTCTTC
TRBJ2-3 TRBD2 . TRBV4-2 CASSQDQAGAHTDTQYF TGTGCCAGCAGCCAAGATCAAGCGGGGGCTCACACAGATACGCAGTATTTT
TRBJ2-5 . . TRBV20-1 CSARDVLGAQYF TGCAGTGCTAGAGATGTCCTCGGGGCCCAGTACTTC
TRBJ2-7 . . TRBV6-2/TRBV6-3 CASSNSRIPYEQYF TGTGCCAGCAGTAACAGCCGGATCCCCTACGAGCAGTACTTC
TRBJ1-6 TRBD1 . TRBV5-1 CASSWGQGRGNSPLHF TGCGCCAGCAGCTGGGGACAGGGGCGCGGTAATTCACCCCTCCACTTT
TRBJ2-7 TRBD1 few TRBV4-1 CASSPGQGAFEQYF TGCGCCAGCAGCCCAGGACAGGGGGCTTTTGAGCAGTACTTC
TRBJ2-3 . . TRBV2 CASSELTLGTDTQYF TGTGCCAGCAGTGAACTTACCTTGGGCACAGATACGCAGTATTTT
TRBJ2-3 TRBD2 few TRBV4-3 CASSQGPAGFTDTQYF TGCGCCAGCAGCCAAGGGCCAGCGGGGTTTACAGATACGCAGTATTTT
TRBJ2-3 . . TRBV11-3 CASSLGPQAVWATDTQYF TGTGCCAGCAGCTTAGGCCCCCAGGCAGTGTGGGCCACAGATACGCAGTATTTT
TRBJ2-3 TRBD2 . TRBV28 CASVKRRRLATSTDTQYF TGTGCCAGCGTCAAAAGGAGAAGACTAGCGACTAGCACAGATACGCAGTATTTT
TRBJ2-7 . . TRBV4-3 CASSPAFLSEQYF TGCGCCAGCAGCCCGGCATTTTTATCCGAGCAGTACTTC
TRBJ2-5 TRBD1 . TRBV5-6 CASRKGQVQETQYF TGTGCCAGCAGGAAGGGACAGGTCCAAGAGACCCAGTACTTC
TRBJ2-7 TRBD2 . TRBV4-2 CASSQESSLAGSYEQYF TGTGCCAGCAGCCAAGAAAGTAGTCTAGCGGGCTCCTACGAGCAGTACTTC
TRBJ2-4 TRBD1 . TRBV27 CACRTGTGVCLDKNIQYF TGTGCCTGCAGGACCGGGACAGGAGTTTGCCTGGACAAAAACATTCAGTACTTC
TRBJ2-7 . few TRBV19 CASSLSPGEQYF TGTGCCAGTAGTCTCTCCCCGGGCGAGCAGTACTTC
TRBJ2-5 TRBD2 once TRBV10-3 CAISDREAGVQETQYF TGTGCCATCAGTGATCGAGAGGCGGGGGTCCAAGAGACCCAGTACTTC
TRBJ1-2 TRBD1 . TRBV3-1 CVSSLRQGRNGYTF TGTGTCAGCAGCCTTCGACAGGGAAGGAATGGCTACACCTTC
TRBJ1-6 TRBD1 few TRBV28 CASQPADRANSPLHF TGTGCCAGCCAACCCGCGGACAGGGCTAATTCACCCCTCCACTTT
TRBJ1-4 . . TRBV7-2 CASSLDRDPEKLFF TGTGCCAGCAGCTTAGACCGGGACCCGGAAAAACTGTTTTTT
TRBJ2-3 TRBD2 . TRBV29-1 CSASAYQAGFSTDTQYF TGCAGCGCCTCGGCCTACCAAGCGGGGTTTAGCACAGATACGCAGTATTTT
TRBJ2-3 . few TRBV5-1 CASSTGFSTDTQYF TGCGCCAGCTCAACCGGATTTAGCACAGATACGCAGTATTTT
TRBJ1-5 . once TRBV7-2 CASSLDTGGGMPQHF TGTGCCAGCAGCTTAGATACCGGGGGCGGAATGCCCCAGCATTTT
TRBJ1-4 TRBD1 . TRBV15 CATSRRTGGNEKPFF TGTGCCACCAGCAGAAGGACAGGGGGAAATGAAAAACCGTTTTTT